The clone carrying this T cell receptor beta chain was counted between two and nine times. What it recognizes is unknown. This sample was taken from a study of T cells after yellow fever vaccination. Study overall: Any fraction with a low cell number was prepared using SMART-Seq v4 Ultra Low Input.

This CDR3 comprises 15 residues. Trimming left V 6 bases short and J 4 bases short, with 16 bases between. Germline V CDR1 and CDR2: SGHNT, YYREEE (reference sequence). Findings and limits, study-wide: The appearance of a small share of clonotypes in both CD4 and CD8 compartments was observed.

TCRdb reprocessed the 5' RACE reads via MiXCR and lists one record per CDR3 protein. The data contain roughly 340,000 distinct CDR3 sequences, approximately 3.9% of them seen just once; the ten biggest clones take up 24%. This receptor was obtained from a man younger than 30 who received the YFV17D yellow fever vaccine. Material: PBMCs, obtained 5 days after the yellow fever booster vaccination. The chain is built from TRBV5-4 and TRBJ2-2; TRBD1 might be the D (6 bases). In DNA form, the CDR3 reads TGTGCCAGCACTCAGTTAGAAGGGGGCACCGGGGAGCTGTTTTTT. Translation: CASTQLEGGTGELFF.